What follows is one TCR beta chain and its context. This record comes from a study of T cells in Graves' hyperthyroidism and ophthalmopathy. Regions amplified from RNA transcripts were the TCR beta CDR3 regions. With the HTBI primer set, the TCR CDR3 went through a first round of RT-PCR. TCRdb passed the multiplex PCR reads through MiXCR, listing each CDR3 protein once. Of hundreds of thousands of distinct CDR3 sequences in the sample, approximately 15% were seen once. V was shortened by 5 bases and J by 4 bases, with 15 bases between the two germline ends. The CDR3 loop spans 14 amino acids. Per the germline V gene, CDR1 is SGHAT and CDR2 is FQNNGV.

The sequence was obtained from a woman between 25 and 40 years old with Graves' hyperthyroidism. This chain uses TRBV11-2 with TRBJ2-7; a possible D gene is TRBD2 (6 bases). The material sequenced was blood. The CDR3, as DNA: TGTGCCAGCAGCCAACCCCCGGGACTGTACGAGCAGTACTTC. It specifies CASSQPPGLYEQYF. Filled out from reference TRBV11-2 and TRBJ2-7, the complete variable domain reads EAGVAQSPRYKIIEKRQSVAFWCNPISGHATLYWYQQILGQGPKLLIQFQNNGVVDDSQLPKDRFSAERLKGVDSTLKIQPAKLEDSAVYLCASSQPPGLYEQYFGPGTRLTVT.